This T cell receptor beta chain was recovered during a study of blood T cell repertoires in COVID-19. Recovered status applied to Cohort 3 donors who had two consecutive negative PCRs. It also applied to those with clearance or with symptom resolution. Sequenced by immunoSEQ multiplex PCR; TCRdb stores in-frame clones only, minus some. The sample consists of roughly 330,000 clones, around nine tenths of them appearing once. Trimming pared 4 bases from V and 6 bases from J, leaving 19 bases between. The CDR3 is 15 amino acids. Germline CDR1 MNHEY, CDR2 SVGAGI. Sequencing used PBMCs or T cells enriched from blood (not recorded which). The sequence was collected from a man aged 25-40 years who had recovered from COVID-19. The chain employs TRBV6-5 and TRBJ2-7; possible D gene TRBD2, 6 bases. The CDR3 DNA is TGTGCCAGCAGTTCAAACCCGACTAGTTGGTCCGAGCAGTACTTC. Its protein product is CASSSNPTSWSEQYF.